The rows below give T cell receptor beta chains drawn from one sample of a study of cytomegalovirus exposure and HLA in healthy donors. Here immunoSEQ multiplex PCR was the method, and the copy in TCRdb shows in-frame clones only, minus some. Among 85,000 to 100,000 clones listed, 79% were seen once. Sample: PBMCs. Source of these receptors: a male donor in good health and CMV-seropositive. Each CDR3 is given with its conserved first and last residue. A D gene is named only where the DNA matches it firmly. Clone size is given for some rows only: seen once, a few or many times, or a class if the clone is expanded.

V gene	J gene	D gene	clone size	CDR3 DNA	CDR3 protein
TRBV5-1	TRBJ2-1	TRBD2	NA	TGCGCCAGCAGCTTCCCGACTAGCGGGAGCTCCTACAATGAGCAGTTCTTC	CASSFPTSGSSYNEQFF
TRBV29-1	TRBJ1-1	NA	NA	TGCAGCGCAGCCCCCAGGGTGAACACTGAAGCTTTCTTT	CSAAPRVNTEAFF
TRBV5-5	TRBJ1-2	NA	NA	TGTGCCAGCAGCCGGGAAGGCGTCTATGGCTACACCTTC	CASSREGVYGYTF
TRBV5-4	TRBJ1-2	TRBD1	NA	TGTGCCAGCAGCCCCGGACAGGGCAACAACTATGGCTACACCTTC	CASSPGQGNNYGYTF
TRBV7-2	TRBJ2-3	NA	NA	TGTGCCAGCAGCTCAGGACTTATGGGAGATACGCAGTATTTT	CASSSGLMGDTQYF
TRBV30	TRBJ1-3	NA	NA	TGTGCCTGGAATCACGGGATGGGAGGAAACACCATATATTTT	CAWNHGMGGNTIYF
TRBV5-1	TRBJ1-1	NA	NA	TGCGCCAGCAGCCCCGGGGGGACTGTCACCTCCGAAGCTTTCTTT	CASSPGGTVTSEAFF
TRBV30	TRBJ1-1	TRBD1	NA	TGTGCCTTCGGACAGGGGAACACTGAAGCTTTCTTT	CAFGQGNTEAFF
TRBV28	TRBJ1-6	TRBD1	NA	TGTGCCAGCAGTGGAGGACAGGGGACGAATTCACCCCTCCACTTT	CASSGGQGTNSPLHF
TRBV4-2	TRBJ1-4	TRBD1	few	TGTGCCAGCAGCCACACGGGACAGGGGTCCACTAATGAAAAACTGTTTTTT	CASSHTGQGSTNEKLFF
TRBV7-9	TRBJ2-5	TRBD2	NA	TGTGCCAGCAGCCTCCAACTAGCGTTCCAAGAGACCCAGTACTTC	CASSLQLAFQETQYF
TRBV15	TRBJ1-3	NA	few	TGTGCCACCAGCAGAGATTCACGCCAGGCCTCTGGAAACACCATATATTTT	CATSRDSRQASGNTIYF
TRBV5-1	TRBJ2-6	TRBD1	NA	TGCGCCAGCAGCACTACAGGGGCCGGCGGAGCCAGCTCTGGGGCCAACGTCCTGACTTTC	CASSTTGAGGASSGANVLTF
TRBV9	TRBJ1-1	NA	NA	TGTGCCAGCAGCGTAGAGCCCGGGAAGGCAGCTTTCTTT	CASSVEPGKAAFF
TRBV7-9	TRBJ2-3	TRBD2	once	TGTGCCAGCAGCTTAGAAGCGGGGGGCACAGATACGCAGTATTTT	CASSLEAGGTDTQYF
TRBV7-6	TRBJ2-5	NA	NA	TGTGCCAGCAGCTCTCAAGAGACCCAGTACTTC	CASSSQETQYF
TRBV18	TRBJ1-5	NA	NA	TGTGCCAGCTCACCAACAGATAGCAATCAGCCCCAGCATTTT	CASSPTDSNQPQHF
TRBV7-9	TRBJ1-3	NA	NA	TGTGCCAGCAGCCTGACAGTAGGGGGCTCTGGAAACACCATATATTTT	CASSLTVGGSGNTIYF
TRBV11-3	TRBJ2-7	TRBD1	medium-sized	TGTGCCAGCAGCCAACAGGGGGCGCGGGAGCAGTACTTC	CASSQQGAREQYF
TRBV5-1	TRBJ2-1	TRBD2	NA	TGCGCCAGCAGGCCGTCGGCGGGGGGCCCCTACAATGAGCAGTTCTTC	CASRPSAGGPYNEQFF
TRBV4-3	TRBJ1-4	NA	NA	TGCGCCAGCAGCCGCCTAGGGGGGGCAACTAATGAAAAACTGTTTTTT	CASSRLGGATNEKLFF
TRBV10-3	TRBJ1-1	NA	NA	TGTGCCATCAGCAAGGACAGAAACACTGAAGCTTTCTTT	CAISKDRNTEAFF
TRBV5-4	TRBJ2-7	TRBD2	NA	TGTGCCAGCAGCGGAGGGGGAGCGGGGGGCCTCTGGGAGCAGTACTTC	CASSGGGAGGLWEQYF
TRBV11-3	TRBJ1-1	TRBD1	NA	TGTGCCAGCAGCTTAACAGGGGGCACTGAAGCTTTCTTT	CASSLTGGTEAFF
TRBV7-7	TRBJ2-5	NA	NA	TGTGCTAGCAGCTACAGGGATAGGGAGACCCAGTACTTC	CASSYRDRETQYF
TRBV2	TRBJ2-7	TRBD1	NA	TGTGCCAGCAGTGAACGGACAGGGAAAGGCTACGAGCAGTACTTC	CASSERTGKGYEQYF
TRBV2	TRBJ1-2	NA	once	TGTGCCAGCAGTGAAGCCGAGACACTTCGTGGCTACACCTTC	CASSEAETLRGYTF
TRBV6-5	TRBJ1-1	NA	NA	TGTGCCAGCAGTTCTAGCAGGGGGAACACTGAAGCTTTCTTT	CASSSSRGNTEAFF
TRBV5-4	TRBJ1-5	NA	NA	TGTGCCAGCAGCTTAGGACTGAGCAATCAGCCCCAGCATTTT	CASSLGLSNQPQHF
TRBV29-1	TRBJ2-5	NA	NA	TGCAGCGTGGTCCTAACTCAAGAGACCCAGTACTTC	CSVVLTQETQYF
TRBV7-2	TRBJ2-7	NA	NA	TGTGCCAGCAGCTTATCGGGCCGAGGGGGGGGGCTAGGGTACGAGCAGTACTTC	CASSLSGRGGGLGYEQYF
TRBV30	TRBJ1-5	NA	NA	TGTGCCTGGAGCAGGGTTTTCAGCAATCAGCCCCAGCATTTT	CAWSRVFSNQPQHF
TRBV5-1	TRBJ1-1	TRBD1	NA	TGCGCCAGCAGCCCGAGCAGGGGGCGCGGGGACACTGAAGCTTTCTTT	CASSPSRGRGDTEAFF
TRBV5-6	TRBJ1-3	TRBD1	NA	TGTGCCAGCGGGACAGGGACCTCTGGAAACACCATATATTTT	CASGTGTSGNTIYF
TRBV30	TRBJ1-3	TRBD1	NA	TGTGCCTGGGAACAGGGGGACACCATATATTTT	CAWEQGDTIYF
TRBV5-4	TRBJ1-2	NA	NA	TGTGCCAGCAGCTTGGCTGGGGGGAATGGTAACTATGGCTACACCTTC	CASSLAGGNGNYGYTF
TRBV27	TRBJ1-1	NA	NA	TGTGCCAGCAGTAGGCAGGGGCGGAGGACTGAAGCTTTCTTT	CASSRQGRRTEAFF
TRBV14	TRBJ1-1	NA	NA	TGTGACAGCAGCCTACTTAGGAACACTGAAGCTTTCTTT	CDSSLLRNTEAFF
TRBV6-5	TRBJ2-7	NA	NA	TGTGCCAGCAGCAGCATCCAGGGGTACGAGCAGTACTTC	CASSSIQGYEQYF
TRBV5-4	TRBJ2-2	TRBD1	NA	TGTGCCGCTCACCCGGGACAGGAGAACGGGGAGCTGTTTTTT	CAAHPGQENGELFF
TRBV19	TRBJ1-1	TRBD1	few	TGTGCCAGTAGTGCCATAGGGGGGACAGGGAAACGGGCTTTCTTT	CASSAIGGTGKRAFF
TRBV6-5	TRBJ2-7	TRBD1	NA	TGTGCCAGCAGTCCCCGACAGGGCCCCTACGAGCAGTACTTC	CASSPRQGPYEQYF
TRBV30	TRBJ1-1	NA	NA	TGTGCCTGGAGCCGTAAGGGGCTTGACGACGCTTTCTTT	CAWSRKGLDDAFF
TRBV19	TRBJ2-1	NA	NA	TGTGCCAGTAGCACCATCTCGGGCTCAAGGGGCAATGAGCAGTTCTTC	CASSTISGSRGNEQFF
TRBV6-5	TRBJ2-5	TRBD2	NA	TGTGCCAGCAATCGGCCGGGACTAGAAGAGACCCAGTACTTC	CASNRPGLEETQYF
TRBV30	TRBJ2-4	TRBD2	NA	TGTGCCTGGAGTGTACAGCGGGAAGATGAAAACATTCAGTACTTC	CAWSVQREDENIQYF
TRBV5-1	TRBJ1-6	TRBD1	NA	TGCGCCAGCAGCGCAGGGGGTAATTCACCCCTCCACTTT	CASSAGGNSPLHF
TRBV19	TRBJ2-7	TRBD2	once	TGTGCCAGTAGCCCGGGAGGCGAAGAGCAGTACTTC	CASSPGGEEQYF
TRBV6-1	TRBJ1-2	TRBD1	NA	TGTGCCAGCAGTGTACGGGACAGGTTGAGCTATGGCTACACCTTC	CASSVRDRLSYGYTF
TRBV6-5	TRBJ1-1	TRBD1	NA	TGTGCCAGCAGTTACGAGAGGGGGCACATGAACACTGAAGCTTTCTTT	CASSYERGHMNTEAFF
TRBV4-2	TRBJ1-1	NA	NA	TGTGCCAGCAGCCAAGATCGGGGGATTGAAGCTTTCTTT	CASSQDRGIEAFF
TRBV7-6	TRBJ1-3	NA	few	TGTGCCAGCAGCAGCGCCCAGGGTGTCGGGAACACCATATATTTT	CASSSAQGVGNTIYF
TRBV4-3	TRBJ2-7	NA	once	TGCGCCAGCAGCCAAGTCGTGAGGGTCCCCTCCTACGAGCAGTACTTC	CASSQVVRVPSYEQYF
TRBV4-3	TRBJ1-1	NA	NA	TGCGCCAGCAGCCAAGGGTCAGGTTCGGTTGAAGCTTTCTTT	CASSQGSGSVEAFF
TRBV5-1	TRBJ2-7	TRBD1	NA	TGCGCCAGCAGCTACTCCGGGACAGGGGAAGAGCAGTACTTC	CASSYSGTGEEQYF